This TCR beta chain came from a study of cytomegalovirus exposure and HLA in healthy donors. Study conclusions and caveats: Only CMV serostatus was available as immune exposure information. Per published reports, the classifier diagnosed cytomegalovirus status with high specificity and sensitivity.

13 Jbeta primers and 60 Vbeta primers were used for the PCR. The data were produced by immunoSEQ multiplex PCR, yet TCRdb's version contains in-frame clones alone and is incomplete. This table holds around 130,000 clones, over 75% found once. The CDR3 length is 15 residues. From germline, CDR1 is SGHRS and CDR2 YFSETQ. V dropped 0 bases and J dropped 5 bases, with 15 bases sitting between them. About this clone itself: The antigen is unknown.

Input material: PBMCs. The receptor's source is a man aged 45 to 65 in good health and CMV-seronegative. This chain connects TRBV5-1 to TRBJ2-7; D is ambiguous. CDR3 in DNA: TGCGCCAGCAGCTTGGGCTCGTTGGGCAGGAACGAGCAGTACTTC. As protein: CASSLGSLGRNEQYF. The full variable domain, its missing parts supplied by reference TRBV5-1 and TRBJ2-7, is KAGVTQTPRYLIKTRGQQVTLSCSPISGHRSVSWYQQTPGQGLQFLFEYFSETQRNKGNFPGRFSGRQFSNSRSEMNVSTLELGDSALYLCASSLGSLGRNEQYFGPGTRLTVT.